These T cell receptor beta chains were read from a single sample in a study of shared clonotypes between healthy human individuals. Only in-frame clones appear in the TCRdb table, and some are missing; sequencing was by immunoSEQ multiplex PCR. The sample holds millions of clones, about 93% seen once. Sequencing was carried out using naive CD8+ T cells from PBMCs. The receptors shown here come from a man aged 18 to 30 in good health. Some clones in this sample may be carry-over from other donors' samples. Each CDR3 is given with its conserved first and last residue. The D gene is left open where the match is weak. Some rows have no size entry. The others give once, few or many, or a class for an expanded clone.

TRBD1	NA	TRBV6-1	TRBJ1-1	CASTEVRGPETEAFF	TGTGCCAGCACCGAGGTCAGGGGGCCGGAGACTGAAGCTTTCTTT
NA	NA	TRBV10-3	TRBJ1-1	CAISERGSVTEAFF	TGTGCCATCAGTGAGCGGGGGTCGGTCACTGAAGCTTTCTTT
NA	NA	TRBV9	TRBJ2-1	CASSAPGTRIPNEQFF	TGTGCCAGCAGCGCCCCCGGGACCCGGATCCCCAATGAGCAGTTCTTC
NA	NA	TRBV30	TRBJ2-7	CAWSVQGEDEQYF	TGTGCCTGGAGTGTACAAGGGGAGGACGAGCAGTACTTC
NA	once	TRBV7-9	TRBJ1-1	CASSLTPHGINTEAFF	TGTGCCAGCAGCTTAACGCCCCACGGGATTAACACTGAAGCTTTCTTT
TRBD2	few	TRBV7-9	TRBJ2-1	CASSSGLDYNEQFF	TGTGCCAGCAGCTCGGGACTAGATTACAATGAGCAGTTCTTC
TRBD2	NA	TRBV5-1	TRBJ2-7	CASSPSASGRATYEQYF	TGCGCCAGCAGCCCGTCCGCTAGCGGGAGGGCGACCTACGAGCAGTACTTC
NA	NA	TRBV11-2	TRBJ2-1	CASSLAGGTLYNEQFF	TGTGCCAGCAGCTTAGCAGGGGGGACACTTTACAATGAGCAGTTCTTC
NA	NA	TRBV5-1	TRBJ1-4	CASSLVGGSNEKLFF	TGCGCCAGCAGCTTGGTCGGGGGCTCTAATGAAAAACTGTTTTTT
NA	NA	TRBV7-8	TRBJ1-3	CASSTRESGNTIYF	TGTGCCAGCAGCACCCGGGAATCTGGAAACACCATATATTTT
TRBD2	NA	TRBV2	TRBJ2-7	CASRSGSLEQYF	TGTGCCAGCAGAAGCGGGAGTCTCGAGCAGTACTTC
TRBD1	NA	TRBV2	TRBJ2-7	CASSESKGTGKHEQYF	TGTGCCAGCAGTGAATCGAAAGGGACAGGGAAGCACGAGCAGTACTTC
TRBD2	NA	TRBV10-3	TRBJ2-7	CAISSEGLAGYEQYF	TGTGCCATCAGCTCCGAGGGACTAGCGGGTTACGAGCAGTACTTC
NA	NA	TRBV7-8	TRBJ2-5	CASSLDFLETQYF	TGTGCCAGCAGCTTAGATTTTTTAGAGACCCAGTACTTC
TRBD2	NA	TRBV28	TRBJ2-7	CASSKSGSYGEQYF	TGTGCCAGCAGCAAAAGCGGGAGTTATGGCGAGCAGTACTTC
NA	NA	TRBV4-1	TRBJ2-1	CASSQDLGGGPYNEQFF	TGCGCCAGCAGCCAAGATCTTGGAGGGGGCCCCTACAATGAGCAGTTCTTC
TRBD1	NA	TRBV4-3	TRBJ1-1	CASSYRQGQTEAFF	TGCGCCAGCAGTTACAGACAGGGCCAAACTGAAGCTTTCTTT
TRBD2	NA	TRBV29-1	TRBJ2-1	CSVEGVAGGTSYNEQFF	TGCAGCGTTGAGGGGGTAGCGGGAGGGACTTCCTACAATGAGCAGTTCTTC
NA	once	TRBV28	TRBJ2-2	CASSFYTGELFF	TGTGCCAGCAGTTTTTATACCGGGGAGCTGTTTTTT
TRBD1	NA	TRBV6-6	TRBJ2-7	CASSETGTYEQYF	TGTGCCAGCAGTGAGACAGGGACCTACGAGCAGTACTTC
NA	NA	TRBV4-1	TRBJ2-7	CASSLRQENYEQYF	TGCGCCAGCAGCCTAAGACAGGAGAACTACGAGCAGTACTTC
TRBD1	NA	TRBV7-8	TRBJ2-5	CASSPGGGTGSQETQYF	TGTGCCAGCAGCCCCGGGGGTGGGACAGGGTCCCAAGAGACCCAGTACTTC
NA	NA	TRBV5-1	TRBJ1-1	CASSPPFGLNTEAFF	TGCGCCAGCAGCCCCCCGTTTGGCCTGAACACTGAAGCTTTCTTT
TRBD1	NA	TRBV7-9	TRBJ2-7	CASSLAEDRAAEQYF	TGTGCCAGCAGCTTAGCGGAGGACAGGGCGGCCGAGCAGTACTTC
NA	NA	TRBV6-1	TRBJ2-1	CASRDYYNEQFF	TGTGCCAGCAGGGACTATTACAATGAGCAGTTCTTC
TRBD2	NA	TRBV27	TRBJ2-1	CASSFVWGRAVEQFF	TGTGCCAGCAGTTTTGTTTGGGGGAGGGCGGTTGAGCAGTTCTTC
NA	once	TRBV7-9	TRBJ2-7	CASFGSQGGIEAYEQYF	TGTGCCAGCTTTGGGAGTCAGGGAGGCATTGAAGCCTACGAGCAGTACTTC
NA	NA	TRBV5-5	TRBJ2-1	CASSLPYNEQFF	TGTGCCAGCAGCCTACCGTACAATGAGCAGTTCTTC
NA	NA	TRBV19	TRBJ1-2	CASSINSGPYGYTF	TGTGCCAGTAGTATAAACAGTGGCCCCTATGGCTACACCTTC
NA	NA	TRBV7-2	TRBJ2-3	CASSLEPLGRTDTQYF	TGTGCCAGCAGCTTAGAGCCACTAGGCCGCACAGATACGCAGTATTTT
NA	NA	TRBV6-6	TRBJ1-3	CASSYYSAGSGNTIYF	TGTGCCAGCAGTTACTACAGCGCGGGCTCTGGAAACACCATATATTTT
NA	NA	TRBV7-8	TRBJ2-5	CASSLLLGHQETQYF	TGTGCCAGCAGCTTACTCTTGGGACACCAAGAGACCCAGTACTTC
TRBD1	NA	TRBV7-8	TRBJ2-3	CASSSLGQGSTDTQYF	TGTGCCAGCAGCTCCCTAGGACAGGGGAGCACAGATACGCAGTATTTT
NA	NA	TRBV27	TRBJ2-7	CASSFTGTGYEQYF	TGTGCCAGCAGTTTTACAGGGACTGGCTACGAGCAGTACTTC
NA	NA	TRBV25-1	TRBJ2-3	CASSTGGDTQYF	TGTGCCAGCAGTACCGGGGGAGATACGCAGTATTTT
NA	NA	TRBV5-1	TRBJ1-5	CASSLAANQPQHF	TGCGCCAGCAGCTTGGCGGCCAATCAGCCCCAGCATTTT
TRBD1	NA	TRBV6-4	TRBJ2-7	CASSEAQGASYEQYF	TGTGCCAGCAGTGAAGCCCAGGGGGCGAGCTACGAGCAGTACTTC
NA	NA	TRBV20-1	TRBJ2-5	CSAQDQETQYF	TGCAGTGCTCAGGACCAAGAGACCCAGTACTTC
NA	NA	TRBV9	TRBJ2-2	CASSVDPGTGELFF	TGTGCCAGCAGCGTAGACCCAGGCACCGGGGAGCTGTTTTTT
NA	NA	TRBV5-5	TRBJ1-2	CASSSSGQNLYGYTF	TGTGCCAGCAGCTCGAGCGGACAGAACCTTTATGGCTACACCTTC
TRBD1	NA	TRBV13	TRBJ2-5	CASSETGQGAGETQYF	TGTGCCAGCAGTGAAACGGGACAGGGGGCTGGAGAGACCCAGTACTTC
NA	NA	TRBV27	TRBJ1-1	CASSFQIGAEAFF	TGTGCCAGCAGTTTCCAGATCGGGGCTGAAGCTTTCTTT
TRBD1	NA	TRBV6-5	TRBJ1-2	CASSYSEDRVRYGYTF	TGTGCCAGCAGTTACTCGGAAGACAGGGTAAGGTATGGCTACACCTTC
NA	NA	TRBV7-9	TRBJ1-1	CASSPTTGLSTEAFF	TGTGCCAGCAGCCCAACAACAGGGTTGAGCACTGAAGCTTTCTTT
TRBD2	NA	TRBV2	TRBJ2-7	CASSNAWTSGSYEQYF	TGTGCCAGCAGCAATGCCTGGACTAGCGGGAGCTACGAGCAGTACTTC
NA	NA	TRBV4-3	TRBJ2-7	CASSQDPGFGEQYF	TGCGCCAGCAGCCAAGACCCCGGGTTTGGGGAGCAGTACTTC
TRBD2	NA	TRBV4-3	TRBJ2-7	CASSQDWGTNYEQYF	TGCGCCAGCAGCCAAGATTGGGGGACTAACTACGAGCAGTACTTC
NA	NA	TRBV5-1	TRBJ2-3	CASSDTDTQYF	TGCGCCAGCAGCGACACAGATACGCAGTATTTT
TRBD2	NA	TRBV19	TRBJ2-7	CASSPTLAGWSYEQYF	TGTGCCAGTAGCCCCACCCTAGCGGGTTGGTCCTACGAGCAGTACTTC
TRBD1	NA	TRBV28	TRBJ2-7	CASSLIRDRADEQYF	TGTGCCAGCAGTTTAATCCGGGACAGGGCTGACGAGCAGTACTTC
TRBD2	once	TRBV28	TRBJ2-3	CASSFPIRLAGGLTDTQYF	TGTGCCAGCAGTTTCCCTATCAGACTAGCGGGAGGGCTCACAGATACGCAGTATTTT
TRBD1	NA	TRBV7-3	TRBJ1-1	CASSPNWDSRTEAFF	TGTGCCAGCAGCCCAAATTGGGACAGCCGCACTGAAGCTTTCTTT
TRBD2	NA	TRBV6-4	TRBJ2-1	CASSETSGYNEQFF	TGTGCCAGCAGTGAGACTAGCGGGTACAATGAGCAGTTCTTC
NA	NA	TRBV5-1	TRBJ2-7	CASSLGHPGAYYEQYF	TGCGCCAGCAGCTTGGGGCACCCTGGGGCTTACTACGAGCAGTACTTC
NA	NA	TRBV14	TRBJ2-3	CASSPNTQYF	TGTGCCAGCAGCCCGAATACGCAGTATTTT